By its share, the clone carrying this T cell receptor beta chain is medium-sized (0.01 to 0.1%). Using its own MiXCR run on the RT-PCR reads, TCRdb lists one record per CDR3 protein. The data show under 3,500 distinct CDR3 sequences, under 7% seen once. V lost 5 bases and J lost 6, with 12 bases in between. CDR1 and CDR2 (germline): SGHTA, FQGNSA. CDR3 length equals 13 residues. This entry is derived from a study of patients and donors after allogeneic stem cell transplantation. Sequencing was performed on blood, either unsorted or a sorted T cell fraction (not recorded which). The chain employs TRBV7-2 and TRBJ2-3, with TRBD2 as a possible D gene (6 bases). This clonotype originated in a human donor who was either an allogeneic HSCT recipient or a stem cell or donor lymphocyte infusion donor (not recorded which). It is not recorded whose cells these are; they may come from a transplant donor. CDR3 nucleotides: TGTGCCAGCAGCCCCAGGAGGGCCGATACGCAGTATTTT. Its translation is CASSPRRADTQYF.